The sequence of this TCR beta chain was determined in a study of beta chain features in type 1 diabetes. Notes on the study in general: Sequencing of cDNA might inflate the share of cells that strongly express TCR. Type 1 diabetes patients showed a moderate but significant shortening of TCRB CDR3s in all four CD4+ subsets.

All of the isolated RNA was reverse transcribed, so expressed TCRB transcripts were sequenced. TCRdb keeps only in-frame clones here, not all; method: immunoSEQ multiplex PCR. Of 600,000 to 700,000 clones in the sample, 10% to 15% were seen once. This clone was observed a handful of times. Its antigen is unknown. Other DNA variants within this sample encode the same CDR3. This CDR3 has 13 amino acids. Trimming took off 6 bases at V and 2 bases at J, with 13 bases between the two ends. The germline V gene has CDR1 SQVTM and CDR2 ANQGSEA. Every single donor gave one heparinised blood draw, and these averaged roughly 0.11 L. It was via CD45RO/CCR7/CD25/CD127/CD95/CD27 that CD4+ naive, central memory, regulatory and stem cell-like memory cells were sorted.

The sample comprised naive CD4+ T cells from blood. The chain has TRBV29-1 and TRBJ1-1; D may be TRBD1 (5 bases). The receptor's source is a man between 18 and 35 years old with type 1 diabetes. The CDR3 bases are TGCAGCGTGTCGGGACGTCTTAACACTGAAGCTTTCTTT. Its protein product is CSVSGRLNTEAFF.